This TCR beta chain was sequenced in a study of Tregs in tolerant kidney transplant recipients (dated by TCRdb to about 2019). In the study overall: The study applied TCRbeta sequencing to find donor-specific regulatory T cells before combined kidney and bone marrow transplantation and then followed those same cells after transplant. In a few healthy controls, several methods of expanding Tregs specific for an allogeneic donor were compared by TCRbeta repertoire sequencing. Broader findings and caveats from the paper: Biological reproducibility was not directly addressed, though technical replication error appeared minimal. Because only a small number of patients were included, the study had limitations, and the results will need to be validated in larger populations as well as under other immunosuppression protocols. Expanding Tregs with activated donor B cells appeared to identify the most biologically relevant and donor-specific TCRbeta repertoire.

For TCRbeta CDR3 sequencing, genomic DNA was extracted from sorted cells using the QIAGEN DNeasy Blood and Tissue Kit. High-throughput TCRbeta CDR3 sequencing, which included PCR amplification with bias correction and internal controls, was done commercially through immunoSEQ. For the original study's pipeline: Unique productive TCRbeta sequences were defined by CDR3 nucleotide sequence when primers matched and otherwise by CDR3 amino acid sequence together with Vbeta and Jbeta genes. To correct sorting error, sequences shared between sorted populations at a frequency ratio of 2:1 or less were removed; the rest were assigned to the higher population. A sequence was defined as donor-reactive if the sequence was expanded at least 5-fold in CFSE-low cells compared with unstimulated cells and had a frequency of at least 0.01% in CFSE-low cells. Repertoire divergence was quantified by Jensen-Shannon divergence using the top 100 TCRbeta sequences ranked by frequency. When a sample had multiple sequencing runs, each run was corrected for sorting error separately and the runs were then pooled. TCRdb took over this immuneACCESS table, retaining in-frame rearrangements with V and J assigned. Such tables are incomplete; in checked studies, under half of the missing clones stem from an unresolved V gene, and the remainder is unexplained. That table furnishes V, J and clone size, whereas the DNA furnished D and trimming. The sample table contains about 88,000 clones; only one count was recorded for about 92% of them. The top ten clonotypes cover 4.5% to 5% of the sample.

Thawed PBMCs were FACS-sorted into unstimulated Tregs (CD4+CD25+CD127-), CD4+ non-Tregs (CD4+CD25-), CD4 cells and CD8 cells. Blood from healthy controls was obtained either from healthy volunteers or as purchased buffy coats. Healthy control blood was processed to PBMCs with a Ficoll density gradient and then cryopreserved, whereas patient PBMCs were collected both before and after transplant. About this clone: It lacks a known antigen. No much larger clone exists at a distance of one base, and base qualities are not known.

The source of this sequence is a human donor in good health. Sequenced material: CD8+ T cells from blood.

This receptor carries the CDR3 CASSFDRGYSYEQYF. The DNA sequence is given as TGTGCCAGCAGTTTCGACAGGGGCTACTCCTACGAGCAGTACTTC. The receptor chain draws on TRBV28 and TRBJ2-7; TRBD1 fits 8 bases in the junction. The CDR3 covers 15 residues, taking in both the cysteine and the phenylalanine. Only the CDR3 portion is preserved as DNA: 45 bases, with reading frame beginning at the first base. The germline V gene supplies CDR1 MDHEN and CDR2 SYDVKM. The junction shows trimming of 3 bases on V and 0 bases on J, and the gene matches do not reach 4 bases of it.